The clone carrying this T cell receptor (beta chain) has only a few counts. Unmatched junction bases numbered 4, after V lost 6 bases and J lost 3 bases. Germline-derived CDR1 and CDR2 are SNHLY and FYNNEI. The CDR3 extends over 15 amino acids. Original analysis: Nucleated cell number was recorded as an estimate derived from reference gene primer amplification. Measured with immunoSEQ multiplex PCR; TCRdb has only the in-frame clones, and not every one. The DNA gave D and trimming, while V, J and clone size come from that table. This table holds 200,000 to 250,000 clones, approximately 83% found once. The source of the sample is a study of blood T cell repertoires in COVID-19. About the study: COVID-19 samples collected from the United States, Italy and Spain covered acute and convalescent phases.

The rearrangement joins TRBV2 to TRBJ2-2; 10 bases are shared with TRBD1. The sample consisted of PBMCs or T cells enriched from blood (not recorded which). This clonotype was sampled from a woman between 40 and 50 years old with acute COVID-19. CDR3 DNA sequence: TGTGCCAGCAGGACGACAGGGGGCGACACCGGGGAGCTGTTTTTT. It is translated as CASRTTGGDTGELFF.